The clone carrying this T cell receptor (beta chain) occurred once. This entry belongs to a study of blood T cell repertoires in COVID-19. Across the whole study: PBMCs, B-cell-depleted T cells, or T cells were the source of the cDNA or gDNA that made up the material.

The CDR3 is 14 amino acids. Germline V gene lookup returns CDR1 SGHVS and CDR2 FQNEAQ. V was cut by 5 bases and J by 3 bases, with 14 bases left in between. TCRdb's table, derived via immunoSEQ multiplex PCR, lists solely in-frame clones and lacks some. The sample has 390,000 or so clones, around 87% seen once; the top ten hold 10%. The clonotype comes from a woman in her 30s with COVID-19, enrolled during active disease. The J gene is TRBJ2-7, the V gene TRBV7-8; D may be TRBD2 (5 bases). Sequenced input: peripheral blood. CDR3: CASSPAPGNYEQYF. CDR3 coding DNA: TGTGCCAGCAGCCCAGCGCCGGGGAACTACGAGCAGTACTTC.